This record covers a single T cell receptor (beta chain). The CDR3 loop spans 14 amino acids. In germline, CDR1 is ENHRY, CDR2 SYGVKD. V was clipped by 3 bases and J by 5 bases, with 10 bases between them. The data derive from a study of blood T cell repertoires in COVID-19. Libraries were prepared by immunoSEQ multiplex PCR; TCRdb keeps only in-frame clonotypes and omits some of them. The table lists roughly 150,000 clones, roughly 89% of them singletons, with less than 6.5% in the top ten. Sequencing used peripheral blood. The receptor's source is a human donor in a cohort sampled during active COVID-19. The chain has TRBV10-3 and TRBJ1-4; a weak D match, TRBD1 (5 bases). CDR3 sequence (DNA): TGTGCCATCAGTGATGGGGGAGGAAATGAAAAACTGTTTTTT. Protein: CAISDGGGNEKLFF.